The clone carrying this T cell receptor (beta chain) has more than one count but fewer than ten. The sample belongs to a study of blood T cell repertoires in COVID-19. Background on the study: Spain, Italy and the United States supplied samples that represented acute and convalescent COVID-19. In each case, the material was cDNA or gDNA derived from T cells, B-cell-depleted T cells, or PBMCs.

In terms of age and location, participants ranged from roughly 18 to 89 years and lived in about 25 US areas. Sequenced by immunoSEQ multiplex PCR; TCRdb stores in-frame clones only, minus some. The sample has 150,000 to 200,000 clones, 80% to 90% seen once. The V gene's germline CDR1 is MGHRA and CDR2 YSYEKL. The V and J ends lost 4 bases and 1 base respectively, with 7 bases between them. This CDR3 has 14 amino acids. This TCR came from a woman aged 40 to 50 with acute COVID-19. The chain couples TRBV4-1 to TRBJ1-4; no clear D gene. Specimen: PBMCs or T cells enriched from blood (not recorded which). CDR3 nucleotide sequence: TGCGCCAGCAGCCGACAAGGAACTAATGAAAAACTGTTTTTT. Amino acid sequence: CASSRQGTNEKLFF.